This TCR beta chain was captured by sequencing in a study of identical twins. In the case of this clonotype: Its antigen is unidentified.

TCRdb re-called the 5' RACE reads through MiXCR, storing one row per CDR3 protein. Seen here are more than 600,000 distinct CDR3 sequences, about 18% observed once, and the top ten hold roughly 14%. General observations from the study: In cord blood, abundant beta clonotypes had fewer insertions; memory showed no trend.

All donors comprised healthy Caucasians. The data were also submitted as part of a second study, on T cells expressing NK-cell markers. As that study records: In the group of eight sequenced donors, seven were HCMV-seropositive and one was seronegative. Among the experiments, several used an anti-gamma-delta TCR antibody to restrict sorting to alpha-beta TCR T cells.

Material for sequencing was PBMCs. The clonotype originates from a woman between 18 and 29 years old in good health.

CDR3 loop: CASSSGGGRREQYF. The CDR3 coding sequence is TGTGCCAGCAGTTCTGGGGGAGGGCGCCGGGAGCAGTACTTC. This chain links TRBV12-3 or TRBV12-4 with TRBJ2-7; 7 bases map to TRBD2. This CDR3 contains 14 residues. The V and J ends lost 4 bases and 7 bases, in that order; junction bases with no gene match: 10.